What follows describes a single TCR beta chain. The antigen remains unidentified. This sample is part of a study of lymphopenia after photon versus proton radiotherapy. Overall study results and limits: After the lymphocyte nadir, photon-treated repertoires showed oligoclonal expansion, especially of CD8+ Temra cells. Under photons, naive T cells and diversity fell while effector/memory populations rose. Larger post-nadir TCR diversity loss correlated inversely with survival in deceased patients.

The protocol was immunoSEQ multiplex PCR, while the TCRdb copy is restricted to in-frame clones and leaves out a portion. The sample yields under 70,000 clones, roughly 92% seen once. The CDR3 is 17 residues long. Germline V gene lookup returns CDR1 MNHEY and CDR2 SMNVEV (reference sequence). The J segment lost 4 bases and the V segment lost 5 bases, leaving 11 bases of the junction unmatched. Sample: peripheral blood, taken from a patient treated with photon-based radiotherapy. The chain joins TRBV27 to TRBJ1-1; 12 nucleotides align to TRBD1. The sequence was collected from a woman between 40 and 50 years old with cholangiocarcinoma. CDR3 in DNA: TGTGCCAGCAGTCCGGGACAGGGGGCTTCTGGGGGCACTGAAGCTTTCTTT. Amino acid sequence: CASSPGQGASGGTEAFF.